Following are 22 T cell receptor beta chains from one sample sequenced in a study of glioma-infiltrating T cells. Amplification of TCR alpha and beta CDR3 regions from RNA used iRepertoire nested multiplex PCR. TCRdb re-called the multiplex PCR reads with MiXCR, one entry per CDR3 protein. The sample carries 45,000 or so distinct CDR3 sequences, approximately 20% recorded once. What was sequenced was glioma tissue, nonneoplastic brain tissue, or PBMCs (not recorded which). These receptors were collected from a human donor with low-grade glioma or glioblastoma, undergoing nonglioma brain surgery, or in good health (not recorded which).

On this clonotype: This clone may be a read error of a much larger clone one base away. This chain joins TRBV19 and TRBJ1-1; D ambiguous. Germline CDR1 reads LNHDA; CDR2 reads SQIVND (reference sequence). CDR3 length: 13 residues. The CDR3 reads CANSIMGFTEAFF. As DNA, the CDR3 is TGTGCCAATAGTATCATGGGATTCACTGAAGCTTTCTTT.

The chain recombines TRBV27 with TRBJ1-5; no clear D. Germline CDR1 reads MNHEY; CDR2 reads SMNVEV (reference sequence). V was clipped by 3 bases and J by 7 bases, with 16 bases between them. This CDR3 spans 15 amino acids. The CDR3 DNA follows: TGTGCCAGCAGTTTGTTAGTGGGCTTGGAGCAGCCCCAGCATTTT. Its translation: CASSLLVGLEQPQHF.

This clonotype was counted ten times or more. The chain uses TRBV20-1 and TRBJ2-7; 9 bases are a match to TRBD1. J gave up 5 bases and V 5 bases, and 7 bases lay outside the gene matches. Germline V gene sequence: CDR1 DFQATT, CDR2 SNEGSKA (reference sequence). This CDR3 comprises 13 residues. CDR3 residues: CSADRDRENEQYF. Here the CDR3 DNA reads TGCAGTGCTGACCGGGACAGGGAGAACGAGCAGTACTTC.

This clonotype was recorded once. The genes are TRBV28 and TRBJ2-7, with D unresolved. With 7 bases removed from V and 6 bases from J, the gap between germline ends came to 13 bases. The CDR3 loop spans 12 amino acids. CDR1 MDHEN and CDR2 SYDVKM come from the germline V gene. The DNA for the CDR3 is TGTGCCAGCAATTGGGGTATAAGCGAGCAGTACTTC. Amino acids: CASNWGISEQYF.

This clonotype is judged medium-sized. This chain joins TRBV6-2 or TRBV6-3 and TRBJ2-3; 7 bases map to TRBD1. The CDR3 is 14 residues long. CDR1 is MNHEY, CDR2 SVGEGT, per germline. V trimming: 8 bases; J trimming: 4 bases; junction bases outside the gene matches: 9. CDR3 amino acids: CASGTTGSADTQYF. DNA of the CDR3: TGTGCCAGCGGAACGACAGGGTCCGCAGATACGCAGTATTTT.

Ten or more counts support this clonotype. The rearrangement joins TRBV27 to TRBJ1-2, with 9 positions matching TRBD1. The V segment lost 2 bases and the J segment 4 bases; nucleotides outside the gene matches: 5. The CDR3 length is 15 residues. Germline V gives CDR1 MNHEY, CDR2 SMNVEV (reference sequence). Written as DNA, the CDR3 is TGTGCCAGCAGTTTAAATACAGGGGGCGTCTATGGCTACACCTTC. This sequence encodes CASSLNTGGVYGYTF.

This clonotype was seen ten or more times. J is TRBJ2-5 and V is TRBV7-2; weak D call: TRBD1 (5 bases). V was trimmed by 3 bases and J by 5 bases, leaving 16 bases between them. Germline CDR1 is SGHTA and CDR2 is FQGNSA. The CDR3 totals 15 residues. The CDR3 reads CASSFTRQGEETQYF. The CDR3 nucleotides read TGTGCCAGCAGCTTTACAAGGCAGGGCGAGGAGACCCAGTACTTC.

This clonotype was seen at least ten times. The rearrangement uses TRBV2 and TRBJ2-7, with D possibly matching TRBD2 (5 bases). This CDR3 has 13 residues. Germline CDR1 and CDR2: SNHLY and FYNNEI. Trimming took 6 bases from V and 3 from J, leaving 12 bases between them. The CDR3 protein is CASRRDTVYEQYV. In nucleotides, the CDR3 is TGTGCCAGCAGACGGGATACGGTCTACGAGCAGTACGTC.

There are many counts of this clonotype. This chain uses TRBV29-1 with TRBJ1-1, with D possibly TRBD1 on 5 matching bases. Germline V gives CDR1 SQVTM, CDR2 ANQGSEA. The CDR3 runs to 11 residues. Deletions cut 4 bases from V and 8 bases from J, with 11 bases between. The CDR3 is CSVVDPGEAFF. The CDR3 nucleotides read TGCAGCGTTGTTGATCCAGGGGAAGCTTTCTTT. Full variable domain (remainder filled in from reference TRBV29-1 and TRBJ1-1): SAVISQKPSRDICQRGTSLTIQCQVDSQVTMMFWYRQQPGQSLTLIATANQGSEATYESGFVIDKFPISRPNLTFSTLTVSNMSPEDSSIYLCSVVDPGEAFFGQGTRLTVV.

Concerning this clonotype: Mismatch with germline at one junction end may stem from a read error. The V call is TRBV4-1, the J call TRBJ1-5, with a tentative D call TRBD1 (6 bases). The CDR3 length is 15 residues. Germline V gene lookup returns CDR1 MGHRA and CDR2 YSYEKL. DNA of the CDR3: TGCGCCAGCAGCCAATCCAGGGGAGGAAATCAGCCCAAGCATTTT. It translates to CASSQSRGGNQPKHF.

This chain joins TRBV29-1 and TRBJ2-1; a possible D gene is TRBD1 (6 bases). Trimming pared 0 bases from V and 9 bases from J, leaving 15 bases between. The CDR3 runs to 14 residues. CDR1 is SQVTM, CDR2 ANQGSEA, per germline. The CDR3 here is CSVEEVGQGSEQFF. CDR3 coding DNA: TGCAGCGTTGAAGAGGTTGGGCAGGGGAGTGAGCAGTTCTTC.

This clonotype was seen many times. The chain has TRBV7-3 and TRBJ2-5; no clear D. Germline CDR1 SGHTA, CDR2 FQGTGA. The CDR3 has 8 amino acids. With 4 bases removed from V and 14 bases from J, the gap between germline ends came to 5 bases. CDR3 in amino acids: CASSSFYF. The CDR3 DNA reads as TGTGCCAGCAGCTCGTTTTACTTC.

This clonotype qualifies as medium-sized. This chain connects TRBV6-1 to TRBJ2-5; D is uncertain. CDR1 is MNHNS and CDR2 is SASEGT in the germline V gene. Trimming removed 3 bases from V and 2 bases from J, with 7 bases in between. The CDR3 covers 13 residues. In nucleotides, the CDR3 is TGTGCCAGCAGTGAGGTACAGCAAGAGACCCAGTACTTC. Encoded protein: CASSEVQQETQYF.

Details on this clonotype: One end of the junction fails to match germline, which may point to a read error. This chain joins TRBV27 and TRBJ1-1, with TRBD1 matching 7 bases. This CDR3 spans 14 amino acids. CDR1 MNHEY and CDR2 SMNVEV come from the germline V gene (reference sequence). CDR3 DNA sequence: TGTGCCAGCAGTTCTTCAACAGGGGTAGCTGAAGCCTTCTTT. This codes for CASSSSTGVAEAFF.

This clonotype has a single count. The V gene is TRBV20-1, the J gene TRBJ1-2, with D tentatively TRBD1 (6 bases). The germline gives CDR1 DFQATT, CDR2 SNEGSKA (reference sequence). Trimming cost V 6 bases and J 8 bases, with 16 bases left between them. CDR3 size: 12 residues. The CDR3 here is CSAGAGDGGYTF. The CDR3 DNA sequence: TGCAGTGCCGGGGCAGGGGACGGCGGCTACACCTTC.

J is TRBJ2-1 and V is TRBV19, with D possibly TRBD2 on 5 matching bases. CDR1 is LNHDA, CDR2 SQIVND, per germline (reference sequence). V was cut by 9 bases and J by 0 bases, with 27 bases left in between. The CDR3 runs to 19 residues. CDR3 DNA: TGTGCCAGCAGCGTAGAGGCCCAGCAGGACTTTTCCTCCTACAATGAGCAGTTCTTC. This gives the protein CASSVEAQQDFSSYNEQFF.

This clonotype is categorized as medium-sized. This chain uses TRBV6-2 or TRBV6-3 with TRBJ1-1; the D is unclear. The V end lost 7 bases, the J end lost 0 bases, and 12 bases lay between the germline ends. Germline assignment: CDR1 MNHEY and CDR2 SVGEGT. The CDR3 totals 14 residues. CDR3 sequence reads: CASTLDGMNTEAFF. DNA of the CDR3: TGTGCCAGCACCCTGGACGGTATGAACACTGAAGCTTTCTTT.

This chain joins TRBV11-2 and TRBJ2-1; D possibly uses TRBD1 or TRBD2 (5 bases each). The CDR3 sequence is 19 residues long. The V end was cut by 6 bases, the J end by 9 bases, with 33 bases between. Germline loops: CDR1 SGHAT, CDR2 FQNNGV. DNA for the CDR3: TGTGCCAGCAGAATTTCCCCCTCGGTTGAGTCGGGTGGGACCAGTGAGCAGTTCTTC. It translates to CASRISPSVESGGTSEQFF.

V is TRBV7-9 and J is TRBJ2-1, with unresolved D. This CDR3 spans 14 amino acids. Germline V gene lookup returns CDR1 SEHNR and CDR2 FQNEAQ (reference sequence). V lost 5 bases and J 6 bases, leaving 14 bases between the germline ends. For the CDR3, the DNA is TGTGCCAGCAGCCATACCCCGCAAAGCAATGAGCAGTTCTTC. Its protein is CASSHTPQSNEQFF.

The rearrangement joins TRBV6-1 to TRBJ2-7; D is ambiguous. Germline CDR1 MNHNS, CDR2 SASEGT. The CDR3 runs to 13 residues. The V end was cut by 6 bases, the J end by 3 bases, with 12 bases between. The chain's CDR3 is CASRKVSLYEQYF. CDR3 DNA: TGTGCCAGCAGGAAAGTCTCCCTCTACGAGCAGTACTTC.

This clonotype has a count of ten or more. This chain connects TRBV28 to TRBJ2-3; D may be TRBD1 or TRBD2 (5 bases each). Trimming pared 8 bases from V and 2 bases from J, leaving 11 bases between. The CDR3 sequence is 13 residues long. Germline V gives CDR1 MDHEN, CDR2 SYDVKM. CDR3 sequence (DNA): TGTGCCAGCTGGGACCTACTCACAGATACGCAGTATTTT. It specifies CASWDLLTDTQYF.

To note about this clonotype: A much larger clone lies one base from this, so it may be a read error. The V call is TRBV24-1, the J call TRBJ2-5; maybe TRBD1 (6 bases). The CDR3 covers 16 residues. The V gene's germline CDR1 is KGHDR and CDR2 SFDVKD. In DNA form, the CDR3 reads TGTGCCATCAGTGGTCGCCGGGCAGGGGCAGGAGAGACCCAGTACTTC. Encoded protein: CAISGRRAGAGETQYF.